What follows are 10 T cell receptor beta chains derived from one specimen sequenced in a study of OX40 agonist ivuxolimab in advanced cancers. Repertoires were generated with immunoSEQ multiplex PCR, while TCRdb's copy carries only in-frame clones and drops some. The sample lists 75,000 to 100,000 clones, approximately 80% seen once, with less than 6% in the top ten. Source: CD4+ or CD8+ T cells sorted from blood, taken in a trial of the OX40 agonist ivuxolimab. The receptor source for this set is an adult with an advanced solid tumor such as melanoma, head and neck, liver or kidney cancer.

The CDR3 sequence is CASSYPNEQFF. CDR3 bases: TGTGCCAGCAGTTACCCGAATGAGCAGTTCTTC. This rearrangement joins TRBV6-5 to TRBJ2-1, with no clear D. The CDR3 is 11 residues long. The germline V gene has CDR1 MNHEY and CDR2 SVGAGI. V was pared by 2 bases and J by 7 bases, with 3 bases between.

This chain links TRBV5-4 with TRBJ1-6; 7 bases match TRBD1. The CDR3 spans 16 residues. V dropped 5 bases and J dropped 8; count of bases not matched to a gene: 13. CDR1 is SGHNT, CDR2 YYREEE, per germline (reference sequence). The CDR3, as DNA: TGTGCCAGCAGTTCCCCTCCGGGACAGTCTTATTCACCCCTCCACTTT. Translation: CASSSPPGQSYSPLHF.

The chain recombines TRBV9 with TRBJ1-2; TRBD1 matches at 8 bases. The CDR3 extends over 14 amino acids. Germline V gene sequence: CDR1 SGDLS, CDR2 YYNGEE. With V trimmed by 3 bases and J by 4 bases, 5 bases remained unmatched. CDR3 sequence: CASSGTGLSYGYTF. In DNA form, the CDR3 reads TGTGCCAGCAGCGGGACAGGGTTGAGCTATGGCTACACCTTC.

This chain connects TRBV7-8 to TRBJ2-7; no firm D call. Germline V gene sequence: CDR1 SGHVS, CDR2 FQNEAQ. There are 12 residues in the CDR3. V was pared by 11 bases and J by 7 bases, with 18 bases between. This CDR3 reads CAAGSAVGEQYF. CDR3 DNA sequence: TGTGCCGCCGGGTCGGCTGTGGGGGAGCAGTACTTC.

The chain links TRBV6-5 to TRBJ2-7, with D perhaps matching TRBD2 (6 bases). CDR1 is MNHEY and CDR2 is SVGAGI in the germline V gene. The CDR3 spans 15 residues. V was shortened by 0 bases and J by 2 bases, with 11 bases between the two germline ends. This chain's CDR3 is CASSYSSEGPYEQYF. For the CDR3, the DNA is TGTGCCAGCAGTTACTCGTCGGAGGGCCCCTACGAGCAGTACTTC.

The chain carries TRBV6-1 and TRBJ1-1; D is undetermined. Germline values: CDR1 MNHNS, CDR2 SASEGT. Trimming took off 1 base at V and 0 bases at J, with 9 bases between the two ends. The CDR3 spans 15 residues. In nucleotides, the CDR3 is TGTGCCAGCAGTGAAGAGGGCGCTTTGAACACTGAAGCTTTCTTT. Residues: CASSEEGALNTEAFF.

This clone was seen a few times. V gene TRBV5-1 combines with J gene TRBJ2-5; TRBD1 aligns across 9 bases. V was clipped by 1 base and J by 2 bases; unmatched bases: 3. Per the germline V gene, CDR1 is SGHRS and CDR2 is YFSETQ. CDR3 length: 15 residues. CDR3 coding DNA: TGCGCCAGCAGCTTGTTAGGGACAGGGCAAGAGACCCAGTACTTC. It yields the protein CASSLLGTGQETQYF.

The rearrangement uses TRBV18 and TRBJ1-2; 9 bases align to TRBD1. V shed 3 bases, J shed 7 bases, and the junction held 6 bases outside the gene matches. Germline V gene data show CDR1 as KGHSH and CDR2 as LQKENI. CDR3 size: 14 residues. The CDR3 DNA sequence: TGTGCCAGCTCACCGAAACAGGGGGCAGGTGGCTACACCTTC. As protein: CASSPKQGAGGYTF. Based on the CDR3 plus reference TRBV18 and TRBJ1-2, the full variable domain is NAGVMQNPRHLVRRRGQEARLRCSPMKGHSHVYWYRQLPEEGLKFMVYLQKENIIDESGMPKERFSAEFPKEGPSILRIQQVVRGDSAAYFCASSPKQGAGGYTFGSGTRLTVV.

This chain connects TRBV30 to TRBJ2-7; TRBD1 matches at 10 bases. CDR3 length equals 14 residues. From germline, CDR1 is GTSNPN and CDR2 SVGIG (reference sequence). V trimming: 8 bases; J trimming: 3 bases; junction bases outside the gene matches: 10. In nucleotides, the CDR3 is TGTGCCGCTCAGAGGGACAGGGGAAACTACGAGCAGTACTTC. It yields the protein CAAQRDRGNYEQYF. Supplemented by reference TRBV30 and TRBJ2-7, the full variable domain reads SQTIHQWPATLVQPVGSPLSLECTVEGTSNPNLYWYRQAAGRGLQLLFYSVGIGQISSEVPQNLSASRPQDRQFILSSKKLLLSDSGFYLCAAQRDRGNYEQYFGPGTRLTVT.

The chain recombines TRBV7-2 with TRBJ2-7; 9 bases fit TRBD2. Germline V lookup: CDR1 SGHTA, CDR2 FQGNSA. V lost 5 bases, J lost 2 bases, and 4 bases stayed unmatched. The CDR3 consists of 14 residues. The CDR3 DNA reads as TGTGCCAGCAGCGCCGGACTAGCGACCTACGAGCAGTACTTC. It encodes CASSAGLATYEQYF.